The present T cell receptor (beta chain) was sequenced within a study of shared clonotypes between healthy human individuals (dated by TCRdb to 2020 to 2022). With regard to the full study: A couple of women and a few men aged 18 to 49 years were included in the cohort. Blood TCR repertoires of about 5 healthy adults were deeply sequenced to estimate repertoire size and the extent of clonotype sharing between individuals. Between about 0.9 and 8.9 billion PBMCs per donor were obtained by leukapheresis. Different laboratories and diverse techniques were used to prepare libraries and sequence TCR repertoires, to increase sequencing depth and limit assay-specific biases.

The study at large found these results: Only blood was sampled, and tissue TCR repertoires likely differ from those in blood. Based on pairwise subsampling, the degree of clonotype sharing among donors was expected to be affected by sequencing depth. The small number of donors limited the genetic and exposure-history diversity represented.

TCR CDR3 regions were amplified from genomic DNA by multiplex PCR using the deep immunoSEQ assay. Extracted genomic DNA from each cell subset was distributed evenly across all wells of several immunoSEQ 96-well plates, and each plate was treated as a replicate. For unsorted PBMC, about 0.3 ug genomic DNA, equal to approximately 30,000 T cell genomes, was loaded into each replicate PCR. Unsorted PBMC genomic DNA was sequenced across ten immunoSEQ deep assay plates. The purified libraries were quantified using a Qubit 3.0 fluorometer, sized with a Bioanalyzer 2100, and then quantified again using the KAPA Library Quantification kit. Each immunoSEQ 96-well plate was sequenced on its own single-read 150-cycle Illumina NextSeq 550 flow cell. The authors' pipeline ran thus. Because the immunoSEQ output included only junctional sequences and no quality scores, the filtering could not be the same as the filtering used for full-length reads. Sequences were annotated with PyIR, a Python wrapper for IgBLAST v1.9, and V/J genes and CDR3 were assigned using IMGT germline references. Reads were removed for weak V/J assignments (E-value above 1e-6), missing CDR3, stop codons, out-of-frame junctions, or ambiguous translated residues. A V3J clonotype was defined by an identical inferred V gene, J gene, and CDR3 amino acid sequence. Percentage overlap between repertoires was computed as shared unique clonotypes divided by the size of the smaller repertoire. Repertoire richness was assessed with RTK rarefaction, the Chao1 estimator, and Recon v2.1 estimates of unobserved clonotypes. TCRdb provides this immuneACCESS table in a form limited to in-frame rearrangements. Some clones are lacking; in checked studies, under half of them reflect an unresolved V gene, and why the rest are absent is not known. That table gives V, J and clone size, and the DNA gave D and trimming. In all, the sample holds roughly 500,000 clones, and less than 80% of those were seen once. Approximately 12% of the sample comes from the top ten.

The donors were healthy, HIV-negative adults with no recently reported acute infections or vaccinations. All donors were Caucasian adults living in Nashville, Tennessee, USA. For unsorted samples, about 87 million PBMCs were counted, and genomic DNA was extracted using the QIAamp DNA Blood Mini kit. Blood was collected by leukapheresis, and PBMCs were isolated by Ficoll-Histopaque density gradient centrifugation and then cryopreserved in liquid nitrogen vapor phase. This clone was seen a few times. Its antigen remains unidentified. The input lacks base qualities; no much larger clone sits a single base away. The CDR1 and CDR2 encoded by the germline V gene (reference sequence) are LNHDA and SQIVND. The CDR3 holds 11 amino acids from the cysteine to the phenylalanine. Only the CDR3 DNA is retained, 33 bases long and in frame from the first base. V loses 4 bases, J loses 9 bases, and the germline ends lie 8 bases apart.

The sequence came from a woman aged 40-49 years in good health. Some clones in this sample may be carry-over from other donors' samples. The chain was built from TRBV19 and TRBJ2-3; possibly the D gene is TRBD2, per 6 matching bases. Sequencing was performed on PBMCs. The sequenced DNA is TGTGCCAGTAGTACCGGAGGGACGCAGTATTTT. This sequence encodes CASSTGGTQYF.